Listed below are T cell receptor beta chains from one sample, sequenced in a study of blood T cell repertoires in COVID-19. Assay: immunoSEQ multiplex PCR; the TCRdb copy retains only in-frame clones and omits some. The sample contains some 410,000 clones, 88% of which appear only once. Material for sequencing was PBMCs or T cells enriched from blood (not recorded which). The receptors originated from a woman aged 30 to 39 with acute COVID-19. CDR3s include the opening cysteine and the closing phenylalanine or tryptophan. D genes are given only for firm matches. A row's size may be missing; if present it is once, few, many or a size class.

j_gene,abundance,v_gene,d_gene,CDR3aa,CDR3nt
TRBJ2-1,NA,TRBV12-3/TRBV12-4,NA,CASSLRGEQFF,TGTGCCAGCAGTTTAAGGGGAGAGCAGTTCTTC
TRBJ1-4,NA,TRBV29-1,NA,CSVPGQTNEKLFF,TGCAGCGTTCCCGGACAGACTAATGAAAAACTGTTTTTT
TRBJ2-1,NA,TRBV4-1,NA,CASSQRWGETRYNEQFF,TGCGCCAGCAGCCAGAGGTGGGGGGAGACCCGCTACAATGAGCAGTTCTTC
TRBJ1-1,NA,TRBV5-1,NA,CASSLQGMNTEAFF,TGCGCCAGCAGCTTACAGGGAATGAACACTGAAGCTTTCTTT
TRBJ2-7,NA,TRBV19,NA,CASSISTQGIYEQYF,TGTGCCAGTAGTATATCAACCCAGGGAATCTACGAGCAGTACTTC
TRBJ1-1,NA,TRBV7-9,TRBD1,CASSSRTGGFGNTEAFF,TGTGCCAGCAGCTCTCGGACAGGGGGCTTCGGGAACACTGAAGCTTTCTTT
TRBJ1-1,few,TRBV2,TRBD1,CASRDRDVGNTEAFF,TGTGCCAGCAGAGACAGGGATGTGGGAAACACTGAAGCTTTCTTT
TRBJ1-5,NA,TRBV9,NA,CASSVGGNGNQPQHF,TGTGCCAGCAGCGTAGGAGGGAACGGGAATCAGCCCCAGCATTTT
TRBJ2-1,NA,TRBV24-1,NA,CATSGRGATFYNEQFF,TGTGCCACCAGTGGTCGGGGAGCGACCTTCTACAATGAGCAGTTCTTC
TRBJ1-3,NA,TRBV4-1,TRBD1,CASSQVTGLGNTIYF,TGCGCCAGCAGCCAAGTGACAGGGCTTGGAAACACCATATATTTT
TRBJ1-4,NA,TRBV7-2,NA,CASSPSSGPNEKLFF,TGTGCCAGCAGCCCCTCAAGCGGACCTAATGAAAAACTGTTTTTT
TRBJ1-5,NA,TRBV4-2,NA,CASSQALSQPQHF,TGTGCCAGCAGCCAAGCGTTGTCGCAGCCCCAGCATTTT
TRBJ2-3,few,TRBV5-5,NA,CASSLGGGSDTQYF,TGTGCCAGCAGCTTGGGTGGAGGGTCCGATACGCAGTATTTT
TRBJ1-1,NA,TRBV7-2,NA,CASSLAGVVAEAFF,TGTGCCAGCAGCTTAGCAGGGGTGGTGGCTGAAGCTTTCTTT
TRBJ1-6,NA,TRBV2,TRBD1,CASSGQGSDNSPLHF,TGTGCCAGCAGCGGACAGGGTAGCGATAATTCACCCCTCCACTTT
TRBJ1-1,NA,TRBV7-3,NA,CASSRDRWSTEAFF,TGTGCCAGCAGCAGAGATCGGTGGAGCACTGAAGCTTTCTTT
TRBJ1-1,few,TRBV19,NA,CASSLRGWNTEAFF,TGTGCCAGTAGTTTGAGGGGGTGGAACACTGAAGCTTTCTTT
TRBJ2-3,NA,TRBV29-1,NA,CSVEWHGGTDTQYF,TGCAGCGTTGAATGGCACGGGGGAACAGATACGCAGTATTTT
TRBJ1-1,NA,TRBV7-8,NA,CASSRDRNMNTEAFF,TGTGCCAGCAGCCGAGACAGAAACATGAACACTGAAGCTTTCTTT
TRBJ2-5,once,TRBV24-1,NA,CATSDLQRAGTQETQYF,TGTGCCACCAGTGATTTGCAAAGGGCAGGGACTCAAGAGACCCAGTACTTC
TRBJ2-5,NA,TRBV13,TRBD1,CASSKIGDSKETQYF,TGTGCCAGCAGCAAAATCGGGGACAGTAAAGAGACCCAGTACTTC
TRBJ1-1,NA,TRBV6-5,NA,CASSYSGGEAFF,TGTGCCAGCAGTTACTCGGGAGGAGAAGCTTTCTTT
TRBJ2-3,NA,TRBV9,NA,CASSSRREDTQYF,TGTGCCAGCAGCTCTCGCAGGGAAGATACGCAGTATTTT
TRBJ2-2,NA,TRBV7-3,TRBD1,CASSLFASGGSGELFF,TGTGCCAGCAGCTTGTTTGCTTCAGGGGGCTCCGGGGAGCTGTTTTTT
TRBJ1-1,once,TRBV27,TRBD1,CASSLKPGQGRGTEAFF,TGTGCCAGCAGTCTGAAACCGGGACAGGGGCGCGGGACTGAAGCTTTCTTT
TRBJ2-7,NA,TRBV19,TRBD1,CASTMGSGGAYEQYF,TGTGCCAGTACCATGGGGTCAGGGGGCGCCTACGAGCAGTACTTC
TRBJ2-3,NA,TRBV7-8,TRBD2,CASSAYRLAGGRDTQYF,TGTGCCAGCAGCGCCTATAGACTAGCGGGGGGGAGGGATACGCAGTATTTT
TRBJ1-2,NA,TRBV7-6,NA,CASSLGLTVSGGYTF,TGTGCCAGCAGCTTAGGTCTAACAGTGTCGGGAGGCTACACCTTC
TRBJ1-5,NA,TRBV11-1,TRBD1,CASSLGQAPNQPQHF,TGTGCCAGCAGCCTAGGACAGGCGCCTAATCAGCCCCAGCATTTT
TRBJ1-5,NA,TRBV19,TRBD1,CASTRDSPYSNQPQHF,TGTGCCAGTACCCGGGACAGCCCCTATAGCAATCAGCCCCAGCATTTT
TRBJ2-1,once,TRBV4-1,NA,CASSQEDERGEQFF,TGCGCCAGCAGCCAGGAAGATGAACGGGGTGAGCAGTTCTTC
TRBJ2-1,NA,TRBV11-1,NA,CASSLAGRGNEQFF,TGTGCCAGCAGCTTAGCCGGGCGGGGCAATGAGCAGTTCTTC
TRBJ1-6,few,TRBV6-5,TRBD1,CASSLGQKNSPLHF,TGTGCCAGCAGTTTGGGACAGAAAAATTCACCCCTCCACTTT
TRBJ2-1,NA,TRBV9,TRBD2,CASSVNQQNLRGDYNEQFF,TGTGCCAGCAGCGTAAATCAGCAGAACCTCCGGGGGGACTACAATGAGCAGTTCTTC
TRBJ2-1,NA,TRBV6-5,NA,CASSYSHAPGDNEQFF,TGTGCCAGCAGTTACTCGCATGCCCCCGGGGACAATGAGCAGTTCTTC
TRBJ2-2,NA,TRBV7-2,TRBD1,CASTDRVPGELFF,TGTGCCAGCACCGACAGGGTTCCCGGGGAGCTGTTTTTT
TRBJ2-7,NA,TRBV7-9,NA,CASSVSETTYEQYF,TGTGCCAGCAGCGTGAGTGAAACCACCTACGAGCAGTACTTC
TRBJ2-6,NA,TRBV2,TRBD2,CASMGLAGSGANVLTF,TGTGCCAGCATGGGACTAGCGGGGTCTGGGGCCAACGTCCTGACTTTC
TRBJ2-7,once,TRBV2,NA,CASNTGGAYEQYF,TGTGCCAGCAATACAGGGGGGGCCTACGAGCAGTACTTC
TRBJ1-2,once,TRBV29-1,NA,CSVEEGGSLNYGYTF,TGCAGCGTTGAAGAGGGGGGGTCTCTAAACTATGGCTACACCTTC
TRBJ1-2,NA,TRBV5-1,TRBD1,CASSLTGQGARGYTF,TGCGCCAGCAGCTTGACGGGACAGGGGGCGCGAGGCTACACCTTC
TRBJ1-4,NA,TRBV4-2,TRBD1,CASSRGQGVDEKLFF,TGTGCCAGCAGCCGAGGACAGGGGGTAGATGAAAAACTGTTTTTT
TRBJ2-7,NA,TRBV30,NA,CACSVTGTREQYF,TGTGCCTGTTCCGTAACCGGGACTCGCGAGCAGTACTTC